One and the same sample provided the 5 T cell receptor beta chains below, sequenced in a study of read filtering for tumor transcriptome and immune sequencing (TCRdb year 2020). Sequencing relied on an Illumina HiSeq 4000. TCR libraries were built from 400 ng RNA with the Immunoverse kit, using molecular barcoded adaptors covering alpha/delta and beta/gamma chains. TCRdb applied fastp at Q25 and MiXCR to the public reads, then kept only in-frame beta chains. A single entry per CDR3 protein holds the most common genes and DNA from its merged rows. This sample holds some 41,000 distinct CDR3 sequences; around 15% were observed only once. About 30% of the sample is in the top ten clones. The material sequenced was a population of CD138-negative cells sorted from bone marrow. The cell subset or site label, read with the paper, signifies: bone marrow mononuclear cells depleted of CD138+ plasma/myeloma cells by negative magnetic selection. The source of these receptors is a donor at least 40 years old with multiple myeloma.

This clonotype was seen at least ten times. The chain employs TRBV18 and TRBJ1-5, with TRBD1 identical over 11 bases. Germline values: CDR1 KGHSH, CDR2 LQKENI. Trimming removed 3 bases from V and 11 bases from J; junction bases left unmatched: 9. The CDR3 extends over 15 amino acids. The CDR3 coding sequence is TGTGCCAGCTCACCGCCCGGGACAGGGGGTTCTACCCAGCATTTT. Protein: CASSPPGTGGSTQHF.

This clonotype came up many times. The chain carries TRBV25-1 and TRBJ1-6; 9 positions match TRBD1. The CDR3 totals 13 residues. Germline CDR1 is MGHDK and CDR2 is SYGVNS. Losses at the gene ends were 8 bases for V and 9 bases for J; bases not matched to a gene: 5. Here the CDR3 reads CASQGTGRSPLHF. In DNA, the CDR3 is TGTGCCAGCCAAGGGACAGGGCGTTCACCCCTCCACTTT.

This clonotype has at least ten counts. V is TRBV18 and J is TRBJ2-7, with 9 bases matching TRBD2. Germline values: CDR1 KGHSH, CDR2 LQKENI. V dropped 3 bases and J dropped 2; count of bases not matched to a gene: 2. This CDR3 is built from 14 residues. CDR3 sequence reads: CASSPGLAAYEQYF. CDR3 sequence (DNA): TGTGCCAGCTCACCGGGACTAGCAGCCTACGAGCAGTACTTC.

At least ten counts were recorded for this clonotype. The chain employs TRBV7-2 and TRBJ1-2; a weak D match, TRBD1 (5 bases). The CDR3 has 14 residues. Germline values: CDR1 SGHTA, CDR2 FQGNSA. Trimming removed 4 bases at V and 8 bases at J, with 17 bases between. CDR3 nucleotide sequence: TGTGCCAGCAGCTACTCGATAGGGGAGGGCGGCTACACCTTC. Protein product: CASSYSIGEGGYTF.

This clonotype came up many times. This chain connects TRBV7-2 to TRBJ2-5, with a weak D call TRBD2 (6 bases). This CDR3 is 16 amino acids long. V shed 3 bases and J shed 2 bases, with 16 bases lying between them. Looked up from germline, CDR1 is SGHTA and CDR2 is FQGNSA. The CDR3 DNA reads as TGTGCCAGCAGCTTGGGGTCCGGGACTCCGCAAGAGACCCAGTACTTC. As protein: CASSLGSGTPQETQYF.